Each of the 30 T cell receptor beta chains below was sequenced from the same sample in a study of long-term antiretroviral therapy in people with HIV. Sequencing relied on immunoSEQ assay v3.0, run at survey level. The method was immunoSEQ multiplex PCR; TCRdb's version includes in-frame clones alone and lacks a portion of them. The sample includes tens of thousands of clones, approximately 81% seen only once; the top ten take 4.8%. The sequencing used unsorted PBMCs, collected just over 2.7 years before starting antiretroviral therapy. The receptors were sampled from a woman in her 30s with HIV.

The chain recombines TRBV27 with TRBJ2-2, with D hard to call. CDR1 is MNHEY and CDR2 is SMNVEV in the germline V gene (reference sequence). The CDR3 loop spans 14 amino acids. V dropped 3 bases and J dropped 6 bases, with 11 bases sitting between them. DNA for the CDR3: TGTGCCAGCAGTTTGGGGTCCAGTCCCGGGGAGCTGTTTTTT. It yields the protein CASSLGSSPGELFF.

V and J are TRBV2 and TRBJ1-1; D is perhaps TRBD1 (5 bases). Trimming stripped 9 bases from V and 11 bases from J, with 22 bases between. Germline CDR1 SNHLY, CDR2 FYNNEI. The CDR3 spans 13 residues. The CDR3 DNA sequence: TGTGCCAGAGGGACGGTGCAGGCCTTTGAGGCTTTCTTT. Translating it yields CARGTVQAFEAFF. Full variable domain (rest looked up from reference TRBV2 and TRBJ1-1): EPEVTQTPSHQVTQMGQEVILRCVPISNHLYFYWYRQILGQKVEFLVSFYNNEISEKSEIFDDQFSVERPDGSNFTLKIRSTKLEDSAMYFCARGTVQAFEAFFGQGTRLTVV.

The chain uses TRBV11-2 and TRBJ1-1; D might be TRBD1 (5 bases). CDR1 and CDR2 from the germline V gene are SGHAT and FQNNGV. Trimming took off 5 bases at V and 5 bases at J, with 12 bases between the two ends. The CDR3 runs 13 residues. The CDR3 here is CASSAQRGTEAFF. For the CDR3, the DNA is TGTGCCAGCAGCGCACAAAGGGGAACTGAAGCTTTCTTT.

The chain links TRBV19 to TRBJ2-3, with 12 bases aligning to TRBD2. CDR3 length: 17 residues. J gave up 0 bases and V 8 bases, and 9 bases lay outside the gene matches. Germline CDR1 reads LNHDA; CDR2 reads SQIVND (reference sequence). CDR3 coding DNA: TGTGCCAGTGCCGCAATAGGACTAGCGGGGAGCACAGATACGCAGTATTTT. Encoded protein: CASAAIGLAGSTDTQYF.

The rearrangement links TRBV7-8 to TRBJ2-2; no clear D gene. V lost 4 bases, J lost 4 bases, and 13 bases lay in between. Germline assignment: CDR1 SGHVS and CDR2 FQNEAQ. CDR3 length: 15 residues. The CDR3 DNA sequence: TGTGCCAGCAGCTCGGTAACCGCTGCCACCGGGGAGCTGTTTTTT. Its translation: CASSSVTAATGELFF.

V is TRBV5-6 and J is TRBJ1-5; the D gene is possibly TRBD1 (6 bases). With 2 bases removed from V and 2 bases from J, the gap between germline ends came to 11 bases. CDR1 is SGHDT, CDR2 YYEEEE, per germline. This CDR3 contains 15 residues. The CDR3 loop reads CASSFSGVGNQPQHF. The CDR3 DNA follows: TGTGCCAGCAGCTTTTCAGGGGTTGGCAATCAGCCCCAGCATTTT.

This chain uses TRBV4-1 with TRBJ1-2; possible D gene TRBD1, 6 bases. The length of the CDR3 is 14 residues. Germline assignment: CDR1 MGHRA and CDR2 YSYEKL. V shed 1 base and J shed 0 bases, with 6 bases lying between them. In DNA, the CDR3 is TGCGCCAGCAGCCAAGGACAGGCTAACTATGGCTACACCTTC. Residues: CASSQGQANYGYTF.

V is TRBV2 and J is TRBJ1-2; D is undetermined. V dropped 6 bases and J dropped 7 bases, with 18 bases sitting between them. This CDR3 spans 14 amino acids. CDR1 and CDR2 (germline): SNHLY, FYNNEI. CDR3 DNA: TGTGCCAGCAGCCTTGACACCGAGGTATTTGGCTACACCTTC. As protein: CASSLDTEVFGYTF.

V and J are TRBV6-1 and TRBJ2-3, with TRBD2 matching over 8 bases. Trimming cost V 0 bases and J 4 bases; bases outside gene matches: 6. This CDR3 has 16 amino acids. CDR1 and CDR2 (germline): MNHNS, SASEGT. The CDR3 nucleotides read TGTGCCAGCAGTGAAGCGGACGGGGGGGCACCAGATACGCAGTATTTT. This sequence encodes CASSEADGGAPDTQYF.

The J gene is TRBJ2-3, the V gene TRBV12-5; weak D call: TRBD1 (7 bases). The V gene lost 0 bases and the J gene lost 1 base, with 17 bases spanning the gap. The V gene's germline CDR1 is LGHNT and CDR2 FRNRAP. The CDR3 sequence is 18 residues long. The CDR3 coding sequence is TGTGCTAGTGGTTTGGTAGGGCGCAGGGGGGTAGGCACAGATACGCAGTATTTT. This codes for CASGLVGRRGVGTDTQYF.

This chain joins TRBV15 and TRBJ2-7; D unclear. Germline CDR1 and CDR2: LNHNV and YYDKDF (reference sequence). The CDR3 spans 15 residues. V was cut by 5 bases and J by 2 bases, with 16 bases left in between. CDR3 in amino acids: CATSPDALLAYEQYV. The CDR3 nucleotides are TGTGCCACCAGCCCCGACGCCCTTTTGGCCTACGAGCAGTACGTC.

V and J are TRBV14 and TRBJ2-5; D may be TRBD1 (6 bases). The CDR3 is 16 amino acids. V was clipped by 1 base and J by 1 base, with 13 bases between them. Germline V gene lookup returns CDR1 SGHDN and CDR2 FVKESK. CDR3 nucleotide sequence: TGTGCCAGCAGCCAAGTTTCGTGGGACATCCAAGAGACCCAGTACTTC. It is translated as CASSQVSWDIQETQYF.

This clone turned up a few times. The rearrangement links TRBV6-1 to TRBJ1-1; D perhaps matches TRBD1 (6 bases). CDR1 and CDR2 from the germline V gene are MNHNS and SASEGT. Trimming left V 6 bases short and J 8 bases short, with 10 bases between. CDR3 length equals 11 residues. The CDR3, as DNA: TGTGCCAGCAGGTGGACAGTGGAAGCTTTCTTT. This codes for CASRWTVEAFF.

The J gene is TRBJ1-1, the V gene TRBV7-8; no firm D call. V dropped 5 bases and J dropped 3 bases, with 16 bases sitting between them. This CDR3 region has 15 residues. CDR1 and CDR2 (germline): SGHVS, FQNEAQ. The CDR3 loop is CASSLLNFADTEAFF. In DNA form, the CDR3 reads TGTGCCAGCAGCCTGCTAAACTTCGCCGACACTGAAGCTTTCTTT. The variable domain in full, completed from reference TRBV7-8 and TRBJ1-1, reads GAGVSQSPRYKVAKRGQDVALRCDPISGHVSLFWYQQALGQGPEFLTYFQNEAQLDKSGLPSDRFFAERPEGSVSTLKIQRTQQEDSAVYLCASSLLNFADTEAFFGQGTRLTVV.

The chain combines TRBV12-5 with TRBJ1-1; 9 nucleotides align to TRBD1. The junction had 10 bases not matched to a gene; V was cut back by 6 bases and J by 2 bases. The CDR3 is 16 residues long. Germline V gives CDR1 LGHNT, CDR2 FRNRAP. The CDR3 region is CASGPGQGPTNTEAFF. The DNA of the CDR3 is TGTGCTAGTGGACCGGGACAGGGACCTACTAACACTGAAGCTTTCTTT.

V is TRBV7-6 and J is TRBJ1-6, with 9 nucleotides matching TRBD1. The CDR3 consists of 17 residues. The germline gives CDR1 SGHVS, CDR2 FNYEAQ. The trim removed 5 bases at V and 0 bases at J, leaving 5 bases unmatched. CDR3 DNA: TGTGCCAGCAGCACCGGGACAGGGTTCTCCTATAATTCACCCCTCCACTTT. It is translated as CASSTGTGFSYNSPLHF.

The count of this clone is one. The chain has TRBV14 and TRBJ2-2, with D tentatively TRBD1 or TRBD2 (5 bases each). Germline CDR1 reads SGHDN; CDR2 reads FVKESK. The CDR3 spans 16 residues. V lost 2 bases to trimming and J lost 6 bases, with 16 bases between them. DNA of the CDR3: TGTGCCAGCAGCCAACGGGGCGTAGTGGGCCCCGGGGAGCTGTTTTTT. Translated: CASSQRGVVGPGELFF.

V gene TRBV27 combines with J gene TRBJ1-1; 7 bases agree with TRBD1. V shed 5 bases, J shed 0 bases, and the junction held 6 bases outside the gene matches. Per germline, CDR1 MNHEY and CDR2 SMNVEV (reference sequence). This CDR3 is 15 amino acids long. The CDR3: CASSPNRGLNTEAFF. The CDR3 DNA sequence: TGTGCCAGCAGTCCAAACAGGGGTCTGAACACTGAAGCTTTCTTT.

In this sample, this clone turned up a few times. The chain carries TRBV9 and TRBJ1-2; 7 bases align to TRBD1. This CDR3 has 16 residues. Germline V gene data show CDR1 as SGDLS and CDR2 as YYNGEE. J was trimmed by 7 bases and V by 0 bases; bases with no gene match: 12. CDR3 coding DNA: TGTGCCAGCAGCGTAGGATCATTTGACAGGGTTAGTGGCTACACCTTC. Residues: CASSVGSFDRVSGYTF.

DNA for the CDR3: TGTGCCAGCAGTTACGTTGGGACAGGAGGCGAGCAGTACTTC. It encodes CASSYVGTGGEQYF. The chain combines TRBV6-5 with TRBJ2-7, with TRBD1 identical over 8 bases. Trimming at V came to 2 bases and at J to 6 bases, leaving 6 bases not matched to a gene. This CDR3 comprises 14 residues. The germline gives CDR1 MNHEY, CDR2 SVGAGI.

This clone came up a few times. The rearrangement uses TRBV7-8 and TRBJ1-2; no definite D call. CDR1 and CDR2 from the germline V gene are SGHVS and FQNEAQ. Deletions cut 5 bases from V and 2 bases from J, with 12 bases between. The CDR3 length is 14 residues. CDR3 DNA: TGTGCCAGCAGCAGACCAGGTTCAAACTATGGCTACACCTTC. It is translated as CASSRPGSNYGYTF.

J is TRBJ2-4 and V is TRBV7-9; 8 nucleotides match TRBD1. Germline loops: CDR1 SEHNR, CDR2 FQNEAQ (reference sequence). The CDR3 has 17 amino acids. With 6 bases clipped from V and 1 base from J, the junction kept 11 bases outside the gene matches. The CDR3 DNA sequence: TGTGCCAGCAGGCTTTCTACAGGGGGTGACGCCAAAAACATTCAGTACTTC. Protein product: CASRLSTGGDAKNIQYF. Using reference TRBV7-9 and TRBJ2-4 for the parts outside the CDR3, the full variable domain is DTGVSQNPRHKITKRGQNVTFRCDPISEHNRLYWYRQTLGQGPEFLTYFQNEAQLEKSRLLSDRFSAERPKGSFSTLEIQRTEQGDSAMYLCASRLSTGGDAKNIQYFGAGTRLSVL.

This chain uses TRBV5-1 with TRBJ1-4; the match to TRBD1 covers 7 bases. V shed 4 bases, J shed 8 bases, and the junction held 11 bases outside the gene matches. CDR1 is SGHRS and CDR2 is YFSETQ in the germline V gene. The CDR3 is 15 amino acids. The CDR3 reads CASSPKSGGGEKLFF. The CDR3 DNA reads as TGCGCCAGCAGCCCCAAGTCAGGGGGAGGCGAAAAACTGTTTTTT.

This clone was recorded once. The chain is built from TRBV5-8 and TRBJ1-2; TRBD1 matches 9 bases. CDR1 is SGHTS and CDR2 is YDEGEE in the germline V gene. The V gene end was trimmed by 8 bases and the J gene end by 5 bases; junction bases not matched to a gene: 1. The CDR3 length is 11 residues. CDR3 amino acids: CARTGGYGYTF. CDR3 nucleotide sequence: TGTGCCAGGACAGGGGGTTATGGCTACACCTTC.

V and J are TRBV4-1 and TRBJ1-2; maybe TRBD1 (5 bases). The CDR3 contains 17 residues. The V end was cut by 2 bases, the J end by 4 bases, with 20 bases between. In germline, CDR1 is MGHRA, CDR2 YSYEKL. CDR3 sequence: CASSQKQGPARTYGYTF. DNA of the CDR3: TGCGCCAGCAGCCAAAAGCAGGGCCCAGCGAGGACCTATGGCTACACCTTC.

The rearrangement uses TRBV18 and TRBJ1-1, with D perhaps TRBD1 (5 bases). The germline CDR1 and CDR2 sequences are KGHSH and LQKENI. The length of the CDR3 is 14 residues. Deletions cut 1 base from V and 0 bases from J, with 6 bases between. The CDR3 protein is CASSPQQVNTEAFF. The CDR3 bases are TGTGCCAGCTCACCACAACAGGTGAACACTGAAGCTTTCTTT.

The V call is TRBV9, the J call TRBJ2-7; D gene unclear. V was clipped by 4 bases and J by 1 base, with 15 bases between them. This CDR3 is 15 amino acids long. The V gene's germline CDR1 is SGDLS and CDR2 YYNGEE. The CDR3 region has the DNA TGTGCCAGCAGCCCCCAGGAGAGTCCTTCCTACGAGCAGTACGTC. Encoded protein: CASSPQESPSYEQYV.

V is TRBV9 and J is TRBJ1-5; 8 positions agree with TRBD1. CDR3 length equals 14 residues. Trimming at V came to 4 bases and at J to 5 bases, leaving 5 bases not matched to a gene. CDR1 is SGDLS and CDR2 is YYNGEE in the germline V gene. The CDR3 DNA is TGTGCCAGCAGCATAGGACAGGGAGATCAGCCCCAGCATTTT. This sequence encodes CASSIGQGDQPQHF.

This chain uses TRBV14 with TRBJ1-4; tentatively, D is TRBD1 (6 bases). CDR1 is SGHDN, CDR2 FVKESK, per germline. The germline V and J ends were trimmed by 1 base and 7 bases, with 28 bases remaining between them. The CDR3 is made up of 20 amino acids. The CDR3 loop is CASSQVLKRLLGEGGEKLFF. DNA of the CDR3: TGTGCCAGCAGCCAAGTATTAAAGCGTCTCTTAGGGGAAGGGGGTGAAAAACTGTTTTTT.

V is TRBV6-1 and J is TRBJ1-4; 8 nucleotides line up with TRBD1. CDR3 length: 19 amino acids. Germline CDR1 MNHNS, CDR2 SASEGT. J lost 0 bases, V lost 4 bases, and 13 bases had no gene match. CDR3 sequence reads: CASSAMRQGTRATNEKLFF. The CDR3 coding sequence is TGTGCCAGCAGTGCTATGAGACAGGGGACACGTGCAACTAATGAAAAACTGTTTTTT.